This is a list of T cell receptor beta chains from one sample in a study of PD-1 blockade in classical Hodgkin lymphoma. Measured with immunoSEQ multiplex PCR; TCRdb has only the in-frame clones, and not every one. The repertoire includes around 20,000 clones, roughly 80% of them detected once, and approximately 24% sits in the top ten. The material sequenced was peripheral blood mononuclear cells (PBMCs), taken at baseline. These receptors came from a human donor with classical Hodgkin lymphoma. Each CDR3 is given with its conserved first and last residue. Each record gives: clone size, J gene, D gene, V gene, CDR3 protein, CDR3 DNA. A D gene is named only where the DNA matches it firmly. Clone size is stated in some rows and not others, as once, few, many or a class when expanded.

abundance: -; j_gene: TRBJ2-7; d_gene: -; v_gene: TRBV2; CDR3aa: CASSLKGRGPYEQYF; CDR3nt: TGTGCCAGCAGTTTGAAAGGGCGGGGGCCCTACGAGCAGTACTTC
abundance: -; j_gene: TRBJ2-7; d_gene: TRBD1; v_gene: TRBV28; CDR3aa: CASSSRGTGFLYEQYF; CDR3nt: TGTGCCAGCAGTTCCCGTGGGACAGGGTTCTTGTACGAGCAGTACTTC
abundance: -; j_gene: TRBJ2-7; d_gene: -; v_gene: TRBV7-8; CDR3aa: CASSLGVSYEQYF; CDR3nt: TGTGCCAGCAGCTTAGGGGTGTCCTACGAGCAGTACTTC
abundance: -; j_gene: TRBJ2-1; d_gene: TRBD2; v_gene: TRBV30; CDR3aa: CAWFSGPSYNEQFF; CDR3nt: TGTGCCTGGTTTAGCGGGCCTTCCTACAATGAGCAGTTCTTC
abundance: -; j_gene: TRBJ1-1; d_gene: -; v_gene: TRBV12-5; CDR3aa: CASGTGGGLLAFF; CDR3nt: TGTGCTAGTGGCACGGGTGGGGGCCTCCTGGCTTTCTTT
abundance: -; j_gene: TRBJ2-2; d_gene: -; v_gene: TRBV18; CDR3aa: CASSPTTTANTGELFF; CDR3nt: TGTGCCAGCTCACCGACGACGACCGCGAACACCGGGGAGCTGTTTTTT
abundance: -; j_gene: TRBJ2-7; d_gene: -; v_gene: TRBV10-1; CDR3aa: CASSESLGSYEQYF; CDR3nt: TGCGCCAGCAGTGAGTCCCTGGGCTCATACGAGCAGTACTTC
abundance: -; j_gene: TRBJ2-1; d_gene: -; v_gene: TRBV6-5; CDR3aa: CASSYTPRGDGQFF; CDR3nt: TGTGCCAGCAGTTACACCCCCCGTGGAGATGGGCAGTTCTTC
abundance: -; j_gene: TRBJ2-3; d_gene: TRBD2; v_gene: TRBV5-1; CDR3aa: CASSAKPGLAARAITDTQYF; CDR3nt: TGCGCCAGCAGCGCGAAACCGGGACTAGCGGCCCGCGCTATCACAGATACGCAGTATTTT
abundance: -; j_gene: TRBJ2-7; d_gene: TRBD2; v_gene: TRBV5-1; CDR3aa: CASSAILAPSSYEQYF; CDR3nt: TGCGCCAGCAGCGCAATACTAGCGCCGAGCTCCTACGAGCAGTACTTC
abundance: medium-sized; j_gene: TRBJ1-4; d_gene: TRBD1; v_gene: TRBV6-5; CDR3aa: CASRGQGWDEKLFF; CDR3nt: TGTGCCAGCAGGGGACAGGGATGGGATGAAAAACTGTTTTTT
abundance: -; j_gene: TRBJ2-7; d_gene: TRBD2; v_gene: TRBV10-2; CDR3aa: CASSASGSFEQYF; CDR3nt: TGCGCCAGCAGCGCTAGCGGGAGTTTCGAGCAGTACTTC
abundance: -; j_gene: TRBJ1-1; d_gene: -; v_gene: TRBV5-4; CDR3aa: CASTRDTLNTEAFF; CDR3nt: TGTGCCAGCACCCGGGACACCTTGAACACTGAAGCTTTCTTT
abundance: -; j_gene: TRBJ2-1; d_gene: -; v_gene: TRBV10-2; CDR3aa: CASSAGLSYNEQFF; CDR3nt: TGCGCCAGCAGTGCGGGACTCTCCTACAATGAGCAGTTCTTC
abundance: -; j_gene: TRBJ2-3; d_gene: -; v_gene: TRBV7-9; CDR3aa: CAKLPMGVGRGTQYF; CDR3nt: TGTGCCAAATTACCCATGGGGGTCGGTCGTGGTACGCAGTATTTT
abundance: few; j_gene: TRBJ2-7; d_gene: TRBD2; v_gene: TRBV29-1; CDR3aa: CSVALGLARSYEQYF; CDR3nt: TGCAGCGTTGCCCTCGGACTAGCGAGGTCCTACGAGCAGTACTTC
abundance: -; j_gene: TRBJ1-6; d_gene: TRBD1; v_gene: TRBV11-3; CDR3aa: CASSSGDSMSSPLHF; CDR3nt: TGTGCCAGCAGCTCCGGGGACAGTATGAGTTCACCCCTCCACTTT
abundance: -; j_gene: TRBJ2-7; d_gene: -; v_gene: TRBV29-1; CDR3aa: CSVITGSIEQYF; CDR3nt: TGCAGCGTAATAACAGGGTCCATCGAGCAGTACTTC
abundance: -; j_gene: TRBJ1-2; d_gene: -; v_gene: TRBV10-1; CDR3aa: CASSDRVLGSGYTF; CDR3nt: TGCGCCAGCAGTGATAGGGTCCTTGGGTCTGGCTACACCTTC
abundance: -; j_gene: TRBJ2-2; d_gene: -; v_gene: TRBV2; CDR3aa: CASSESDRVGELFF; CDR3nt: TGTGCCAGCAGTGAGTCAGATCGGGTCGGGGAGCTGTTTTTT
abundance: -; j_gene: TRBJ2-7; d_gene: TRBD1; v_gene: TRBV30; CDR3aa: CAWKTGVGEQYF; CDR3nt: TGTGCCTGGAAGACAGGGGTTGGCGAGCAGTACTTC
abundance: -; j_gene: TRBJ2-3; d_gene: -; v_gene: TRBV5-4; CDR3aa: CASSPGGFNSRTDTQYF; CDR3nt: TGTGCCAGCAGCCCCGGCGGGTTCAATTCGAGGACAGATACGCAGTATTTT
abundance: few; j_gene: TRBJ2-3; d_gene: -; v_gene: TRBV6-5; CDR3aa: CASSYGSRDTDTQYF; CDR3nt: TGTGCCAGCAGTTACGGCTCTAGGGACACAGATACGCAGTATTTT
abundance: -; j_gene: TRBJ2-6; d_gene: -; v_gene: TRBV19; CDR3aa: CASSPSVTSGANVLTF; CDR3nt: TGTGCCAGTAGTCCTTCAGTAACCTCTGGGGCCAACGTCCTGACTTTC
abundance: -; j_gene: TRBJ2-2; d_gene: -; v_gene: TRBV10-1; CDR3aa: CASSEGSRPTGELFF; CDR3nt: TGCGCCAGCAGTGAAGGATCCAGGCCAACCGGGGAGCTGTTTTTT
abundance: -; j_gene: TRBJ2-5; d_gene: TRBD2; v_gene: TRBV27; CDR3aa: CASSPYPGTTRSQETQYF; CDR3nt: TGTGCCAGCAGTCCCTACCCCGGGACTACCCGATCCCAAGAGACCCAGTACTTC
abundance: once; j_gene: TRBJ1-1; d_gene: -; v_gene: TRBV14; CDR3aa: CASSQAPGALEAFF; CDR3nt: TGTGCCAGCAGCCAAGCTCCAGGGGCGCTTGAAGCTTTCTTT
abundance: few; j_gene: TRBJ2-2; d_gene: -; v_gene: TRBV11-2; CDR3aa: CASSLATVGQNGELFF; CDR3nt: TGTGCCAGCAGCTTAGCCACAGTAGGACAAAACGGGGAGCTGTTTTTT
abundance: -; j_gene: TRBJ1-2; d_gene: -; v_gene: TRBV5-6; CDR3aa: CASSELQGLGYGYTF; CDR3nt: TGTGCCAGCAGCGAGTTACAGGGTCTCGGCTATGGCTACACCTTC
abundance: -; j_gene: TRBJ2-5; d_gene: -; v_gene: TRBV7-7; CDR3aa: CASSAGASVQETQYF; CDR3nt: TGTGCCAGCAGCGCCGGAGCTAGCGTACAAGAGACCCAGTACTTC
abundance: -; j_gene: TRBJ2-5; d_gene: TRBD1; v_gene: TRBV7-9; CDR3aa: CASSLATGTGTGTQYF; CDR3nt: TGTGCCAGCAGCTTAGCAACCGGGACAGGGACGGGGACCCAGTACTTC
abundance: once; j_gene: TRBJ2-5; d_gene: -; v_gene: TRBV7-9; CDR3aa: CASSPTGQGGETQYF; CDR3nt: TGTGCCAGCAGCCCGACCGGACAGGGAGGGGAGACCCAGTACTTC
abundance: -; j_gene: TRBJ1-1; d_gene: TRBD1; v_gene: TRBV28; CDR3aa: CASSSPTTGFGTEAFF; CDR3nt: TGTGCCAGCAGTTCACCCACGACAGGGTTCGGCACTGAAGCTTTCTTT
abundance: -; j_gene: TRBJ1-4; d_gene: -; v_gene: TRBV21-1; CDR3aa: CASSRRYTTNEKLFF; CDR3nt: TGTGCCAGCAGTCGCCGGTATACAACTAATGAAAAACTGTTTTTT
abundance: -; j_gene: TRBJ1-2; d_gene: -; v_gene: TRBV7-9; CDR3aa: CASSPRSGTRTSYTF; CDR3nt: TGTGCCAGCAGCCCCCGGTCCGGGACAAGGACAAGCTACACCTTC
abundance: -; j_gene: TRBJ1-1; d_gene: -; v_gene: TRBV19; CDR3aa: CASSSDPWGTEAFF; CDR3nt: TGTGCCAGTAGTTCGGACCCCTGGGGCACTGAAGCTTTCTTT
abundance: -; j_gene: TRBJ2-2; d_gene: -; v_gene: TRBV7-9; CDR3aa: CASSSLWGDHGELFF; CDR3nt: TGTGCCAGCAGCTCCCTTTGGGGGGATCACGGGGAGCTGTTTTTT
abundance: -; j_gene: TRBJ1-1; d_gene: TRBD1; v_gene: TRBV11-2; CDR3aa: CASSPDRGKWNTEAFF; CDR3nt: TGTGCCAGCAGCCCGGACAGGGGGAAATGGAACACTGAAGCTTTCTTT
abundance: -; j_gene: TRBJ2-3; d_gene: -; v_gene: TRBV4-1; CDR3aa: CASSQRGRGTDTQYF; CDR3nt: TGCGCCAGCAGCCAGCGGGGGCGGGGCACAGATACGCAGTATTTT
abundance: -; j_gene: TRBJ1-1; d_gene: -; v_gene: TRBV5-8; CDR3aa: CASSLALGIVAEAFF; CDR3nt: TGTGCCAGCAGCTTGGCCTTAGGGATCGTCGCTGAAGCTTTCTTT
abundance: few; j_gene: TRBJ2-3; d_gene: -; v_gene: TRBV27; CDR3aa: CASSLGQRVDTQYF; CDR3nt: TGTGCCAGCAGTTTAGGGCAGCGAGTGGATACGCAGTATTTT
abundance: once; j_gene: TRBJ1-3; d_gene: -; v_gene: TRBV28; CDR3aa: CASSLFEGTGNTIYF; CDR3nt: TGTGCCAGCAGTTTATTTGAGGGGACTGGAAACACCATATATTTT
abundance: -; j_gene: TRBJ2-3; d_gene: TRBD2; v_gene: TRBV7-8; CDR3aa: CASSSFQLATKDTQYF; CDR3nt: TGTGCCAGCAGCTCTTTTCAACTAGCGACAAAAGATACGCAGTATTTT
abundance: -; j_gene: TRBJ1-2; d_gene: TRBD1; v_gene: TRBV6-1; CDR3aa: CASSEAVTDRENGYTF; CDR3nt: TGTGCCAGCAGTGAAGCGGTAACCGACAGGGAAAATGGCTACACCTTC
abundance: -; j_gene: TRBJ1-2; d_gene: -; v_gene: TRBV5-4; CDR3aa: CASPSGRGGYTF; CDR3nt: TGTGCCAGCCCATCCGGCAGGGGTGGCTACACCTTC